This T cell receptor beta chain was retrieved from a study of cytomegalovirus exposure and HLA in healthy donors. The wider study: For the roughly 400 genotyped donors, roughly 80% fell within the Caucasian-associated ancestry cluster. Whole-study results and caveats: Reportedly, HLA-A and HLA-B alleles of most subjects were accurately predicted from TCR beta. In a later analysis, donors in an Asian-associated ancestry cluster reportedly had fewer N-insertions in productive TCRs than the cohort mean. Earlier analysis looked at TCR beta V segments, and most were productive about 90% or about 30% of the time.

The PCR used 60 Vbeta and 13 Jbeta primers. TCRdb keeps only in-frame clones here, not all; method: immunoSEQ multiplex PCR. The table records about 170,000 clones, approximately 76% of them present only once. V was pared by 6 bases and J by 5 bases, with 13 bases of the junction left unmatched. Per the germline V gene, CDR1 is MGHRA and CDR2 is YSYEKL. The CDR3 loop spans 16 amino acids. Turning to this clone: Antigen unknown.

The TCR originated in a female donor in good health and CMV-seronegative. The sample consisted of PBMCs. The chain couples TRBV4-1 to TRBJ2-5; 9 nucleotides align to TRBD2. CDR3 residues: CASRPRSGSPRETQYF. The CDR3 coding sequence is TGCGCCAGCAGGCCACGTAGCGGGAGCCCTCGGGAGACCCAGTACTTC.